Listed here is a single T cell receptor (beta chain). This CDR3 region has 15 residues. Trimming removed 0 bases from V and 4 bases from J, with 11 bases in between. Germline CDR1 reads SGHKS; CDR2 reads YYEKEE (reference sequence). The data were obtained in a study of technical replicates of blood from a few donors. Clones were sequenced by immunoSEQ multiplex PCR, and TCRdb holds only the in-frame ones, with some missing. The table includes around 15,000 clones, around 80% detected once. The sample comprised PBMCs. The receptor comes from a human donor in good health. The gene calls are TRBV5-5 and TRBJ1-5, with D possibly TRBD1 on 5 matching bases. For the CDR3, the DNA is TGTGCCAGCAGCTTGGAGACAGTTGGGAATCAGCCCCAGCATTTT. It codes for CASSLETVGNQPQHF.